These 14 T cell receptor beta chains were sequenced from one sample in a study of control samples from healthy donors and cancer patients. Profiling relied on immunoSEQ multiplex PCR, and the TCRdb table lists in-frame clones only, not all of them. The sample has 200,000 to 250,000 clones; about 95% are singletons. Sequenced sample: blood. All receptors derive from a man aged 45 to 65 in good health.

For the CDR3, the DNA is TGTGCCAGCAGCCGGGACAAGAGAGATACGCAGTATTTT. This translates into CASSRDKRDTQYF. The rearrangement joins TRBV5-4 to TRBJ2-3; the D gene is possibly TRBD1 (6 bases). Trimming stripped 4 bases from V and 5 bases from J, with 11 bases between. Germline CDR1 is SGHNT and CDR2 is YYREEE (reference sequence). This CDR3 has 13 residues. Full variable domain (missing parts from reference TRBV5-4 and TRBJ2-3): ETGVTQSPTHLIKTRGQQVTLRCSSQSGHNTVSWYQQALGQGPQFIFQYYREEENGRGNFPPRFSGLQFPNYSSELNVNALELDDSALYLCASSRDKRDTQYFGPGTRLTVL.

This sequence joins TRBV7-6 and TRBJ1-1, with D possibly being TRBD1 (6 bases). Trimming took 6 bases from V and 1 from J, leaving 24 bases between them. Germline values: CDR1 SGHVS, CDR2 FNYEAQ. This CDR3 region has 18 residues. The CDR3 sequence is CASSDIGGGARRNTEAFF. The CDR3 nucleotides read TGTGCCAGCAGTGATATTGGAGGGGGGGCGCGGAGGAACACTGAAGCTTTCTTT.

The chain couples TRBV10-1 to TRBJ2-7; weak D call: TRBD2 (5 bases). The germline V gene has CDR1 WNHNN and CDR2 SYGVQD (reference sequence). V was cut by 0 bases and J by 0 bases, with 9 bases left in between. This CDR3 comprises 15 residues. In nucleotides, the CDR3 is TGCGCCAGCAGTGAGTCCCGGGGAAGCTCCTACGAGCAGTACTTC. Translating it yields CASSESRGSSYEQYF.

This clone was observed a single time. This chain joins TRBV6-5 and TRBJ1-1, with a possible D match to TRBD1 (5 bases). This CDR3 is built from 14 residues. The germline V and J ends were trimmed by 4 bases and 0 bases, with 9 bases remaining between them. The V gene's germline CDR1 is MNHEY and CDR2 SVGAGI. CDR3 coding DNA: TGTGCCAGCAGTTGGGACGGCATGAACACTGAAGCTTTCTTT. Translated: CASSWDGMNTEAFF.

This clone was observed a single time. CDR3 region: CASRRGGDATNEKLFF. The CDR3 coding sequence is TGCGCCAGCAGGCGGGGAGGGGACGCAACTAATGAAAAACTGTTTTTT. V and J are TRBV10-2 and TRBJ1-4, with a possible D match to TRBD1 (5 bases). V lost 6 bases to trimming and J lost 0 bases, with 14 bases between them. The CDR3 contains 16 residues. The germline CDR1 and CDR2 sequences are WSHSY and SAAADI.

The CDR3 is CASGTGQGSNTEAFF. The DNA for the CDR3 is TGTGCTAGTGGTACGGGACAGGGGTCGAACACTGAAGCTTTCTTT. V and J are TRBV12-5 and TRBJ1-1, with 10 nucleotides matching TRBD1. The CDR3 is 15 amino acids. The germline CDR1 and CDR2 sequences are LGHNT and FRNRAP. The junction had 4 bases not matched to a gene; V was cut back by 5 bases and J by 1 base.

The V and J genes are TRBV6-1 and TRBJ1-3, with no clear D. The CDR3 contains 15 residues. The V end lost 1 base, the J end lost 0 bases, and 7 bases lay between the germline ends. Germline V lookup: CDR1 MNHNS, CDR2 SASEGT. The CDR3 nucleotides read TGTGCCAGCAGTGAAGGGTCCTACTCTGGAAACACCATATATTTT. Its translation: CASSEGSYSGNTIYF.

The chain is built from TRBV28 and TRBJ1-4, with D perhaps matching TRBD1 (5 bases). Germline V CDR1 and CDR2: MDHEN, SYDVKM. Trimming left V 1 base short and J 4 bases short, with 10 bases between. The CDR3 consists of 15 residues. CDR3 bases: TGTGCCAGCAGTTTATTGGCAGGGAATAATGAAAAACTGTTTTTT. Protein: CASSLLAGNNEKLFF.

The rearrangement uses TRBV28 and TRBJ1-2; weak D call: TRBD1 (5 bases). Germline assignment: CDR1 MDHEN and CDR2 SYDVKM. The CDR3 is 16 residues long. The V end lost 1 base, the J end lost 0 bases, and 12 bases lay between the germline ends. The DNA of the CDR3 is TGTGCCAGCAGTTTATTAGGGGACGGCTCTAACTATGGCTACACCTTC. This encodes CASSLLGDGSNYGYTF.

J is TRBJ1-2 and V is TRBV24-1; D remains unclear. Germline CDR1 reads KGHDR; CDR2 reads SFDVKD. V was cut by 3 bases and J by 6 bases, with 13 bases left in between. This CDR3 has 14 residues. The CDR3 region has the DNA TGTGCCACCAGTGATGTCTGGGCTAATGATGGCTACACCTTC. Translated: CATSDVWANDGYTF.

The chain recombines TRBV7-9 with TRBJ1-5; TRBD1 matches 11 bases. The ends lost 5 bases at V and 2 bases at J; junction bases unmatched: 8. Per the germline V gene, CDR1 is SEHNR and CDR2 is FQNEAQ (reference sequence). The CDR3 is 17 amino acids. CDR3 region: CASSRTGGAEGNQPQHF. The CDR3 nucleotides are TGTGCCAGCAGCCGGACAGGGGGCGCCGAAGGCAATCAGCCCCAGCATTTT.

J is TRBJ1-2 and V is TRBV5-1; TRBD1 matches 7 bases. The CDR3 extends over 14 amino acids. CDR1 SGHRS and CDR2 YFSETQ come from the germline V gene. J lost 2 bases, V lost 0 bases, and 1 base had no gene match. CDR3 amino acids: CASSLAGQNYGYTF. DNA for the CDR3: TGCGCCAGCAGCTTGGCGGGACAGAACTATGGCTACACCTTC.

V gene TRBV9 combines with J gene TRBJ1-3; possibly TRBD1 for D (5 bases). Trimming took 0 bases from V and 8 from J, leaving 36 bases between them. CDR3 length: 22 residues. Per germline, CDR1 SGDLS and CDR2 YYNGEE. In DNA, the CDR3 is TGTGCCAGCAGCGTAGCAACTACCAGCCCAGGGTGGAGGTCGCGTGCCCAGGACACCATATATTTT. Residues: CASSVATTSPGWRSRAQDTIYF. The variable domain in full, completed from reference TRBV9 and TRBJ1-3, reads DSGVTQTPKHLITATGQRVTLRCSPRSGDLSVYWYQQSLDQGLQFLIQYYNGEERAKGNILERFSAQQFPDLHSELNLSSLELGDSALYFCASSVATTSPGWRSRAQDTIYFGEGSWLTVV.

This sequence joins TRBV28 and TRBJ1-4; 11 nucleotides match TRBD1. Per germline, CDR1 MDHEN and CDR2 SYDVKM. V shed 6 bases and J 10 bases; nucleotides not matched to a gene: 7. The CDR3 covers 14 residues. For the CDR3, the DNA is TGTGCCAGCAGCTGGGACAGGGGGATTTCAAAACTGTTTTTT. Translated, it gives CASSWDRGISKLFF. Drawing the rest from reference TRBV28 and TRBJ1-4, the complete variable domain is DVKVTQSSRYLVKRTGEKVFLECVQDMDHENMFWYRQDPGLGLRLIYFSYDVKMKEKGDIPEGYSVSREKKERFSLILESASTNQTSMYLCASSWDRGISKLFFGSGTQLSVL.